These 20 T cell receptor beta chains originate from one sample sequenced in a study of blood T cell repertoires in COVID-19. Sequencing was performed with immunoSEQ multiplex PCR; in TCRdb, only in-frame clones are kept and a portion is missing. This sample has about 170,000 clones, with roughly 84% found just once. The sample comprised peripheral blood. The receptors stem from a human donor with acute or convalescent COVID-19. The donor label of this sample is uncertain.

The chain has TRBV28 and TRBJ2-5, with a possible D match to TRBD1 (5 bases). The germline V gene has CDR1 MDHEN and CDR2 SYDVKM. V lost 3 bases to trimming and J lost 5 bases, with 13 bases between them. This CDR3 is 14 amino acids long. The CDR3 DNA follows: TGTGCCAGCAGTTTTCAATCCGCAGGGGAGACCCAGTACTTC. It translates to CASSFQSAGETQYF. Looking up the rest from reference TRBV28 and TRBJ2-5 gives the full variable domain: DVKVTQSSRYLVKRTGEKVFLECVQDMDHENMFWYRQDPGLGLRLIYFSYDVKMKEKGDIPEGYSVSREKKERFSLILESASTNQTSMYLCASSFQSAGETQYFGPGTRLLVL.

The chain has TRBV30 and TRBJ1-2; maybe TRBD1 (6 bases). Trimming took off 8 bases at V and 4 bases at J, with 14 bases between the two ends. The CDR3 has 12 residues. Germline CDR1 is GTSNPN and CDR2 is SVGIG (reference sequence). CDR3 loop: CAGGLGGYGYTF. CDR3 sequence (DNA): TGTGCCGGGGGGCTCGGTGGCTATGGCTACACCTTC.

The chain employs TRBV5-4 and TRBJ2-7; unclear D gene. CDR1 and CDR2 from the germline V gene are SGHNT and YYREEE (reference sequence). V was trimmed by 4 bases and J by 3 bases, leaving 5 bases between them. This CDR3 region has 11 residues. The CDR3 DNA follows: TGTGCCAGCAGCGCCGGCTACGAGCAGTACTTC. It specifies CASSAGYEQYF.

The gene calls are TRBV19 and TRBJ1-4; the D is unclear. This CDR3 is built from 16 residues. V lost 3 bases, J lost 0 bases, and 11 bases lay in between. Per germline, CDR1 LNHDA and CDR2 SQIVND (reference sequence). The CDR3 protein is CASSISGFSTNEKLFF. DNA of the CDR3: TGTGCCAGTAGTATCTCGGGTTTTTCAACTAATGAAAAACTGTTTTTT.

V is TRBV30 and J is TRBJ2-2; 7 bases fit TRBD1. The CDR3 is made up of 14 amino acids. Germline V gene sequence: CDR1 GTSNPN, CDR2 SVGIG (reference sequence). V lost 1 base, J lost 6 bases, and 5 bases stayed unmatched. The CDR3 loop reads CAWSDRGSAGELFF. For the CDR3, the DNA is TGTGCCTGGAGTGACAGGGGTTCGGCCGGGGAGCTGTTTTTT.

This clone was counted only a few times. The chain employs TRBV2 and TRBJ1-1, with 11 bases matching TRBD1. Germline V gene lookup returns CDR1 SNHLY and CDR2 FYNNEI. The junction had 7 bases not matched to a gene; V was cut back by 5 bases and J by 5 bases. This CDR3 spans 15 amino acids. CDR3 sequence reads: CASSPRDRGSTEAFF. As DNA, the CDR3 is TGTGCCAGCAGTCCTAGGGACAGGGGGAGTACTGAAGCTTTCTTT.

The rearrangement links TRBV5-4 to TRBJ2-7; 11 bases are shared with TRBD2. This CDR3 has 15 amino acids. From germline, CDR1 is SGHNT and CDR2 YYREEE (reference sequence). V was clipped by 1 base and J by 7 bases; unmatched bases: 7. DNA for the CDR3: TGTGCCAGCAGCTTGTACGTAGCGGGGGGGTTTGAGCAGTACTTC. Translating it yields CASSLYVAGGFEQYF.

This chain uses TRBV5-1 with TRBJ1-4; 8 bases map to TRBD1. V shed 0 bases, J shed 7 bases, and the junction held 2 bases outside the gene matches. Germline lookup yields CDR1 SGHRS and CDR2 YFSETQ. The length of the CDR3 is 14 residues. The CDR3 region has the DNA TGCGCCAGCAGCTTGGGGACAGGGAGTGAAAAACTGTTTTTT. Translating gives CASSLGTGSEKLFF.

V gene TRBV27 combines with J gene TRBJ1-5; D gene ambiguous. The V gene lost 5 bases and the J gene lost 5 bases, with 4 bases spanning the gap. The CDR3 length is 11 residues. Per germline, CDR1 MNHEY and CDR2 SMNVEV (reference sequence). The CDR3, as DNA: TGTGCCAGCAGTACTTATCAGCCCCAGCATTTT. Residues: CASSTYQPQHF.

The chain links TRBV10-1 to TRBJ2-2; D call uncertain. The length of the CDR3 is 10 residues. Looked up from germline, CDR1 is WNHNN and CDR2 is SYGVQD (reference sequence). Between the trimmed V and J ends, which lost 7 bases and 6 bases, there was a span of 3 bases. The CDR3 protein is CASTSGELFF. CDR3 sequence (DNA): TGCGCCAGCACCTCCGGGGAGCTGTTTTTT.

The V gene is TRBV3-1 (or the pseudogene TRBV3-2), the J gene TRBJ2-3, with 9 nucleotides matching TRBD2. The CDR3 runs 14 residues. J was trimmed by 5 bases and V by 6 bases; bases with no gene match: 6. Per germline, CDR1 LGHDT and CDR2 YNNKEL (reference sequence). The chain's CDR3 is CASSLLAGRDTQYF. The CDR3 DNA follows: TGTGCCAGCAGTCTGCTAGCGGGGAGAGATACGCAGTATTTT.

CDR3 bases: TGCGCCAGCAGCTTGCGGGCGGGAAACTACGAGCAGTACTTC. Encoded protein: CASSLRAGNYEQYF. This rearrangement joins TRBV5-1 to TRBJ2-7; weak D call: TRBD2 (6 bases). The germline CDR1 and CDR2 sequences are SGHRS and YFSETQ. The length of the CDR3 is 14 residues. Trimming left V 1 base short and J 3 bases short, with 11 bases between.

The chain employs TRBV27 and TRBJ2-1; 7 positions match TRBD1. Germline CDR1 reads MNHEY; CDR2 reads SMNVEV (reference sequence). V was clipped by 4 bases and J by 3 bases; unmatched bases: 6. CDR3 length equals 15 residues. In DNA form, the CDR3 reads TGTGCCAGCAGTTCCGACAGGGTCGGCTACAATGAGCAGTTCTTC. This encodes CASSSDRVGYNEQFF.

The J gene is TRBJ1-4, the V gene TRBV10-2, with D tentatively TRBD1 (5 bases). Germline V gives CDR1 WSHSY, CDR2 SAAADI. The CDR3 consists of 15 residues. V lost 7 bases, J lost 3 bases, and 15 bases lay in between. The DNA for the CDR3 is TGCGCCAGCATGGACTCGGGGGTAGCTAATGAAAAACTGTTTTTT. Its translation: CASMDSGVANEKLFF.

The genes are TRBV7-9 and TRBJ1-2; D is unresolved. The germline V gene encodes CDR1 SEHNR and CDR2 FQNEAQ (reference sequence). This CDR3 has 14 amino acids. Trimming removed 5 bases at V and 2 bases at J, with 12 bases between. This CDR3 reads CASSPQQRNYGYTF. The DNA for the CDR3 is TGTGCCAGCAGCCCACAACAAAGAAACTATGGCTACACCTTC. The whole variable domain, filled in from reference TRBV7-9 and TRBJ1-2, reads DTGVSQNPRHKITKRGQNVTFRCDPISEHNRLYWYRQTLGQGPEFLTYFQNEAQLEKSRLLSDRFSAERPKGSFSTLEIQRTEQGDSAMYLCASSPQQRNYGYTFGSGTRLTVV.

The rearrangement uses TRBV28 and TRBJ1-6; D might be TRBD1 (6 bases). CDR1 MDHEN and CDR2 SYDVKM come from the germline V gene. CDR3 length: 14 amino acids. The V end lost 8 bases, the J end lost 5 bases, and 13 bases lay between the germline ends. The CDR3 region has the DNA TGTGCCAGCTCTTGGACAGCGAATAATTCACCCCTCCACTTT. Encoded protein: CASSWTANNSPLHF.

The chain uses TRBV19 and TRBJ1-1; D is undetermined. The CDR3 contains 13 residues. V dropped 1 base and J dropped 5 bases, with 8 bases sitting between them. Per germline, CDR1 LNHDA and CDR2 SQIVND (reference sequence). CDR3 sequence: CASSIASETEAFF. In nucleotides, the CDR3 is TGTGCCAGTAGTATAGCGTCGGAGACTGAAGCTTTCTTT.

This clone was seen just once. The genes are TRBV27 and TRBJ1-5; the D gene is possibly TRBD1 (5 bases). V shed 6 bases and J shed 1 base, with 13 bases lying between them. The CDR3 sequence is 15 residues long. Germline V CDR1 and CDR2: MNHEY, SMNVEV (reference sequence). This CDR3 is CASRGEGRSNQPQHF. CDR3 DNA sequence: TGTGCCAGCAGGGGAGAGGGGAGGAGCAATCAGCCCCAGCATTTT.

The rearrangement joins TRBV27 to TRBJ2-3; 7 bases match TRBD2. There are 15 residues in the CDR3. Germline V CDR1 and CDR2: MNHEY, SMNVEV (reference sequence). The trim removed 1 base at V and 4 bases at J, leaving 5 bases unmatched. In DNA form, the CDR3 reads TGTGCCAGCAGTTTATACGGGGGGAGTCCAGATACGCAGTATTTT. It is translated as CASSLYGGSPDTQYF.

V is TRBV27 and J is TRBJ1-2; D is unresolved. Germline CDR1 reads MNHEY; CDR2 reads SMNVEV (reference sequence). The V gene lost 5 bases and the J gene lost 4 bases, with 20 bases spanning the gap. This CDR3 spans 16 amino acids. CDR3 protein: CASSPPGNPQLYGYTF. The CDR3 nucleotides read TGTGCCAGCAGTCCCCCAGGAAACCCCCAGCTCTATGGCTACACCTTC.